These 16 T cell receptor beta chains came from one sample sequenced in a study of cytomegalovirus exposure and HLA in healthy donors. The study ran its PCR with 60 Vbeta and 13 Jbeta primers. The protocol was immunoSEQ multiplex PCR, while the TCRdb copy is restricted to in-frame clones and leaves out a portion. The sample has about 130,000 clones; around 82% are singletons. Sequenced sample: PBMCs. The receptors derive from a boy aged 10-17 years in good health and CMV-seronegative.

The chain combines TRBV4-1 with TRBJ1-1; 10 bases map to TRBD1. Trimming at V came to 3 bases and at J to 7 bases, leaving 11 bases not matched to a gene. Germline assignment: CDR1 MGHRA and CDR2 YSYEKL. The CDR3 spans 16 residues. DNA of the CDR3: TGCGCCAGCAGCCACCTCCTAGGGGGACAGGGGTGTGAAGCTTTCTTT. This gives the protein CASSHLLGGQGCEAFF.

V and J are TRBV27 and TRBJ2-7, with D hard to call. This CDR3 spans 13 amino acids. The germline gives CDR1 MNHEY, CDR2 SMNVEV (reference sequence). Trimming shortened V by 2 bases and J by 1 base, and 6 bases separated the two germline ends. CDR3 DNA: TGTGCCAGCAGTTTAAGTGAGTCCTACGAGCAGTACTTC. As protein: CASSLSESYEQYF.

The V call is TRBV4-1, the J call TRBJ2-7; D ambiguous. This CDR3 has 15 amino acids. V lost 3 bases and J lost 1, with 13 bases in between. CDR1 is MGHRA, CDR2 YSYEKL, per germline. CDR3 sequence: CASSQVSPQSYEQYF. In DNA, the CDR3 is TGCGCCAGCAGCCAGGTCTCCCCGCAGTCCTACGAGCAGTACTTC.

This clone was picked up a small number of times. DNA of the CDR3: TGTGCCAGCAGTTACGGAGAAAATCAGCCCCAGCATTTT. Translating gives CASSYGENQPQHF. The chain is built from TRBV6-5 and TRBJ1-5; D is undetermined. The germline CDR1 and CDR2 sequences are MNHEY and SVGAGI. The CDR3 spans 13 residues. With 2 bases removed from V and 4 bases from J, the gap between germline ends came to 6 bases.

The chain uses TRBV7-6 and TRBJ2-3, with a weak D call TRBD2 (6 bases). Germline V lookup: CDR1 SGHVS, CDR2 FNYEAQ. V shed 5 bases and J shed 4 bases, with 19 bases lying between them. This CDR3 comprises 16 residues. The CDR3 sequence is CASSMTGLSAADTQYF. CDR3 DNA: TGTGCCAGCAGCATGACGGGACTCTCGGCCGCAGATACGCAGTATTTT.

V usage is TRBV30 and J usage is TRBJ2-5, with 7 bases that match TRBD2. The V segment lost 0 bases and the J segment 5 bases; nucleotides outside the gene matches: 6. The CDR3 runs 14 residues. CDR1 GTSNPN and CDR2 SVGIG come from the germline V gene (reference sequence). This CDR3 reads CAWSVGISGETQYF. CDR3 bases: TGTGCCTGGAGTGTCGGTATTAGCGGGGAGACCCAGTACTTC.

The V and J genes are TRBV7-9 and TRBJ2-1; no clear D gene. Germline assignment: CDR1 SEHNR and CDR2 FQNEAQ (reference sequence). The CDR3 contains 12 residues. The V end was cut by 1 base, the J end by 8 bases, with 6 bases between. The CDR3 bases are TGTGCCAGCAGCTTAGTTTCTGATGAGCAGTTCTTC. Its protein product is CASSLVSDEQFF.

In its sample, this clone was seen a few times. The chain links TRBV10-2 to TRBJ1-1; D is perhaps TRBD1 (5 bases). This CDR3 is built from 13 residues. Germline V gives CDR1 WSHSY, CDR2 SAAADI. V lost 7 bases, J lost 1 base, and 10 bases lay in between. The CDR3 DNA sequence: TGCGCCAGCAACGAGCAGGGGAACACTGAAGCTTTCTTT. Translating gives CASNEQGNTEAFF.

J is TRBJ2-2 and V is TRBV19; 7 positions agree with TRBD1. Germline V gives CDR1 LNHDA, CDR2 SQIVND (reference sequence). This CDR3 is 16 amino acids long. Trimming at V came to 3 bases and at J to 6 bases, leaving 10 bases not matched to a gene. CDR3 amino acids: CASSMIRQGNSGELFF. In nucleotides, the CDR3 is TGTGCCAGTAGTATGATACGACAGGGAAATTCCGGGGAGCTGTTTTTT.

This chain joins TRBV5-4 and TRBJ2-7, with TRBD1 identical over 7 bases. Trimming at V came to 0 bases and at J to 3 bases, leaving 6 bases not matched to a gene. CDR1 is SGHNT, CDR2 YYREEE, per germline (reference sequence). The CDR3 is made up of 15 amino acids. The CDR3: CASSLAETGNYEQYF. The CDR3 nucleotides are TGTGCCAGCAGCTTGGCTGAGACAGGGAACTACGAGCAGTACTTC.

This clone was observed once. The chain carries TRBV7-9 and TRBJ2-5; TRBD1 aligns across 9 bases. The germline CDR1 and CDR2 sequences are SEHNR and FQNEAQ (reference sequence). The CDR3 spans 15 residues. V dropped 5 bases and J dropped 6; count of bases not matched to a gene: 10. The CDR3 region has the DNA TGTGCCAGCAGCCCTCGGGACAGGGAAGTAAAGACCCAGTACTTC. Its protein product is CASSPRDREVKTQYF.

The gene calls are TRBV30 and TRBJ2-7, with D unresolved. V gave up 1 base and J gave up 5 bases, with 9 bases separating them. The CDR3 runs 12 residues. From germline, CDR1 is GTSNPN and CDR2 SVGIG (reference sequence). CDR3 loop: CAWSGGGDEQYF. The CDR3 DNA is TGTGCCTGGAGTGGAGGTGGAGACGAGCAGTACTTC.

Written as DNA, the CDR3 is TGTGCCTGGAGCTTTACCCTGAGCTCCTACGAGCAGTACTTC. Translating it yields CAWSFTLSSYEQYF. This chain connects TRBV30 to TRBJ2-7, with D unresolved. CDR1 GTSNPN and CDR2 SVGIG come from the germline V gene (reference sequence). This CDR3 spans 14 amino acids. Trimming removed 3 bases at V and 0 bases at J, with 12 bases between.

The DNA of the CDR3 is TGTGCCAGCAGCTCGGGAGGACAGGGGGCCTCTGAAGCTTTCTTT. It is translated as CASSSGGQGASEAFF. V gene TRBV7-2 combines with J gene TRBJ1-1; 11 bases match TRBD1. Trimming removed 4 bases from V and 6 bases from J; junction bases left unmatched: 7. The germline gives CDR1 SGHTA, CDR2 FQGNSA. This CDR3 contains 15 residues.

This chain joins TRBV7-9 and TRBJ2-7, with 16 bases that match TRBD2. Germline CDR1 reads SEHNR; CDR2 reads FQNEAQ (reference sequence). The CDR3 extends over 17 amino acids. With 6 bases clipped from V and 7 bases from J, the junction kept 12 bases outside the gene matches. The CDR3 DNA reads TGTGCCAGCAGTCCACCGGGACTAGCGGGAGGGCCCGAGGAGCAGTACTTC. Translation gives CASSPPGLAGGPEEQYF. The variable domain in full, with the rest retrieved from reference TRBV7-9 and TRBJ2-7, is DTGVSQNPRHKITKRGQNVTFRCDPISEHNRLYWYRQTLGQGPEFLTYFQNEAQLEKSRLLSDRFSAERPKGSFSTLEIQRTEQGDSAMYLCASSPPGLAGGPEEQYFGPGTRLTVT.

The V gene is TRBV27, the J gene TRBJ1-6, with 7 bases lining up with TRBD1. V lost 7 bases, J lost 7 bases, and 4 bases stayed unmatched. CDR3 length: 13 residues. Per germline, CDR1 MNHEY and CDR2 SMNVEV (reference sequence). Here the CDR3 reads CASTQGVNSPLHF. DNA of the CDR3: TGTGCCAGCACGCAGGGGGTAAATTCACCCCTCCACTTT.